The 15 T cell receptor beta chains given below trace back to one sample, sequenced in a study of T cells of healthy individuals. TCRdb re-derived calls from the 5' RACE reads in MiXCR, one entry per CDR3 protein. The profile shows around 90,000 distinct CDR3 sequences, about 5% of them singletons. The receptors were sampled from a female donor in good health.

This clonotype was seen ten or more times. V is TRBV7-2 and J is TRBJ1-1, with D perhaps TRBD1 (5 bases). The V gene's germline CDR1 is SGHTA and CDR2 FQGNSA. V was trimmed by 4 bases and J by 0 bases, leaving 12 bases between them. This CDR3 is built from 15 residues. CDR3 in amino acids: CASSSQWGMNTEAFF. CDR3 coding DNA: TGTGCCAGCAGCTCGCAGTGGGGGATGAACACTGAAGCTTTCTTT.

This clonotype has ten or more counts. This chain links TRBV28 with TRBJ1-1; no reliable D call. CDR1 is MDHEN and CDR2 is SYDVKM in the germline V gene. V gave up 4 bases and J gave up 0 bases, with 15 bases separating them. This CDR3 spans 16 amino acids. CDR3 in DNA: TGTGCCAGCAGTTCTGTAAACGGGGTAATGAACACTGAAGCTTTCTTT. This encodes CASSSVNGVMNTEAFF.

This clonotype occurred many times. The gene calls are TRBV7-2 and TRBJ2-7, with a tentative D call TRBD1 (6 bases). V lost 4 bases to trimming and J lost 0 bases, with 10 bases between them. The CDR3 extends over 14 amino acids. Germline CDR1 reads SGHTA; CDR2 reads FQGNSA. The CDR3 DNA follows: TGTGCCAGCAGCTATGGGGGCAGCTCCTACGAGCAGTACTTC. Translation: CASSYGGSSYEQYF.

This clonotype was found many times. The CDR3 protein is CASSRSLDRFNSPLHF. The CDR3 DNA reads as TGTGCCAGCAGCCGCAGCCTCGACCGATTTAATTCACCCCTCCACTTT. V and J are TRBV6-5 and TRBJ1-6, with D uncertain. CDR1 and CDR2 from the germline V gene are MNHEY and SVGAGI. V lost 6 bases, J lost 6 bases, and 18 bases lay in between. The CDR3 loop spans 16 amino acids.

This clonotype was observed a few times. This sequence joins TRBV20-1 and TRBJ2-3; D uncertain. The CDR3 length is 14 residues. The V end was cut by 4 bases, the J end by 0 bases, with 11 bases between. Germline V gene data show CDR1 as DFQATT and CDR2 as SNEGSKA (reference sequence). The CDR3 is CSAIDKTSTDTQYF. CDR3 nucleotide sequence: TGCAGTGCTATTGACAAGACTAGCACAGATACGCAGTATTTT.

On this clonotype itself: A much more abundant neighbour one base away suggests this may be a read error. The CDR3 loop reads CASSSPLETQYF. CDR3 nucleotides: TGTGCCAGCAGCAGCCCCCTGGAGACCCAGTACTTC. The chain carries TRBV7-2 and TRBJ2-5; D unresolved. CDR3 length: 12 residues. With 5 bases removed from V and 5 bases from J, the gap between germline ends came to 9 bases. Germline values: CDR1 SGHTA, CDR2 FQGNSA.

This clonotype occurred many times. The chain combines TRBV28 with TRBJ1-1; D perhaps matches TRBD1 (5 bases). Between the trimmed V and J ends, which lost 2 bases and 2 bases, there was a span of 15 bases. The CDR3 runs 16 residues. Germline assignment: CDR1 MDHEN and CDR2 SYDVKM. CDR3 loop: CASSLRVTATNTEAFF. Written as DNA, the CDR3 is TGTGCCAGCAGTTTAAGGGTGACAGCTACTAACACTGAAGCTTTCTTT.

This clonotype appeared a few times. This sequence joins TRBV5-4 and TRBJ1-1; a weak D match, TRBD1 (5 bases). Germline assignment: CDR1 SGHNT and CDR2 YYREEE (reference sequence). This CDR3 contains 16 residues. V was cut by 1 base and J by 1 base, with 14 bases left in between. The CDR3, as DNA: TGTGCCAGCAGCTTGTCGGCAGGGCAGGGGAACACTGAAGCTTTCTTT. Amino acid sequence: CASSLSAGQGNTEAFF.

This rearrangement joins TRBV19 to TRBJ1-4, with a tentative D call TRBD1 (5 bases). The CDR3 totals 18 residues. V lost 9 bases and J 2 bases, leaving 25 bases between the germline ends. CDR1 and CDR2 (germline): LNHDA, SQIVND (reference sequence). In DNA, the CDR3 is TGTGCCAGCAAAAAAGGGGCCAGAAGTGGCACCACTAATGAAAAACTGTTTTTT. Protein: CASKKGARSGTTNEKLFF. Full variable domain (rest looked up from reference TRBV19 and TRBJ1-4): DGGITQSPKYLFRKEGQNVTLSCEQNLNHDAMYWYRQDPGQGLRLIYYSQIVNDFQKGDIAEGYSVSREKKESFPLTVTSAQKNPTAFYLCASKKGARSGTTNEKLFFGSGTQLSVL.

This clonotype has a count of ten or more. The V gene is TRBV18, the J gene TRBJ2-7, with 12 bases fitting TRBD2. V was clipped by 5 bases and J by 4 bases; unmatched bases: 3. The CDR3 spans 14 residues. Germline CDR1 reads KGHSH; CDR2 reads LQKENI. CDR3 sequence reads: CASSEGLAGYEQYF. Written as DNA, the CDR3 is TGTGCCAGCTCAGAGGGACTAGCGGGTTACGAGCAGTACTTC.

This clonotype came up many times. J is TRBJ1-1 and V is TRBV18; D may be TRBD1 (6 bases). CDR3 size: 16 residues. Trimming pared 0 bases from V and 4 bases from J, leaving 15 bases between. Per the germline V gene, CDR1 is KGHSH and CDR2 is LQKENI. DNA of the CDR3: TGTGCCAGCTCACCACCTCGGCCGGGACACCTCACTGAAGCTTTCTTT. Its translation: CASSPPRPGHLTEAFF.

This clonotype was found many times. The V call is TRBV24-1, the J call TRBJ2-4; possible D gene TRBD2, 6 bases. From germline, CDR1 is KGHDR and CDR2 SFDVKD. Trimming shortened V by 2 bases and J by 5 bases, and 18 bases separated the two germline ends. The CDR3 loop spans 17 amino acids. In DNA, the CDR3 is TGTGCCACCAGTGATTCCAAAACAGCGGGTCAGCAAAACATTCAGTACTTC. Protein product: CATSDSKTAGQQNIQYF.

This clonotype was recorded a few times. The rearrangement links TRBV4-1 to TRBJ1-4, with D hard to call. Trimming cost V 1 base and J 0 bases, with 18 bases left between them. The CDR3 has 19 residues. The germline V gene encodes CDR1 MGHRA and CDR2 YSYEKL. The CDR3 DNA sequence: TGCGCCAGCAGCCAAGGAGGGATTCCTTTTAGTGCAACTAATGAAAAACTGTTTTTT. Its translation: CASSQGGIPFSATNEKLFF.

The rearrangement links TRBV6-1 to TRBJ2-1, with D perhaps matching TRBD1 (8 bases). Trimming removed 7 bases from V and 3 bases from J, with 19 bases in between. Germline assignment: CDR1 MNHNS and CDR2 SASEGT. This CDR3 has 16 amino acids. CDR3 sequence reads: CASTREDRENYNEQFF. For the CDR3, the DNA is TGTGCCAGCACCCGGGAGGACAGGGAAAACTACAATGAGCAGTTCTTC.

V usage is TRBV12-3 or TRBV12-4 and J usage is TRBJ2-3, with 8 nucleotides matching TRBD1. The CDR3 sequence is 16 residues long. V was pared by 2 bases and J by 2 bases, with 6 bases of the junction left unmatched. DNA for the CDR3: TGTGCCAGCAGTTTAATGGGACAGGTGTCCACAGATACGCAGTATTTT. This sequence encodes CASSLMGQVSTDTQYF.